This T cell receptor beta chain was obtained from a study of T cell responses to AZD1222 COVID-19 vaccine. The count of this clone is one. Its antigen is not identified. Study-wide points: Breadth and depth of Spike-specific TCRs rose after two AZD1222 doses. The sample set comprised mostly white British donors with more females, and clonal diversity was possibly underestimated.

Libraries were prepared by immunoSEQ multiplex PCR; TCRdb keeps only in-frame clonotypes and omits some of them. This table has 250,000 to 300,000 clones, about 94% appearing once. Researchers grouped second doses given at about 4 or about 12 weeks into one pool. This clonotype was sampled from an adult who received the AZD1222 COVID-19 vaccine. The source material was peripheral blood, sampled 28 days after the second AZD1222 dose.

The CDR3 here is CASSIGTSYEQYF. The CDR3 coding sequence is TGTGCCAGTAGTATAGGCACGTCCTACGAGCAGTACTTC. V gene TRBV19 combines with J gene TRBJ2-7; D is ambiguous. V lost 1 base and J lost 1, with 5 bases in between. CDR1 and CDR2 (germline): LNHDA, SQIVND (reference sequence). The CDR3 totals 13 residues.